This T cell receptor beta chain was identified during a study of cytomegalovirus exposure and HLA in healthy donors. Whole-study results and caveats: There were some public TCRs occurring in many donors, but most TCR sequences were rare. Most CMV-associated TCR beta chains were later found to appear HLA-restricted.

With regard to this clone: Its antigen is unidentified.

Primers for the PCR totalled 60 Vbeta and 13 Jbeta. The protocol was immunoSEQ multiplex PCR, while the TCRdb copy is restricted to in-frame clones and leaves out a portion. The top ten hold roughly 6.8% of the sample, which has approximately 140,000 clones, around 74% seen once. The source is a man in his fifties or sixties in good health and CMV-seropositive. The sample was PBMCs.

CDR3 sequence (DNA): TGTGCCAGCAGAAGCAGAGACAGGGTCTATGAGCAGTTCTTC. Residues: CASRSRDRVYEQFF. The chain couples TRBV7-6 to TRBJ2-1; TRBD1 matches 7 bases. The CDR3 runs 14 residues. J was trimmed by 8 bases and V by 6 bases; bases with no gene match: 10. Per germline, CDR1 SGHVS and CDR2 FNYEAQ.